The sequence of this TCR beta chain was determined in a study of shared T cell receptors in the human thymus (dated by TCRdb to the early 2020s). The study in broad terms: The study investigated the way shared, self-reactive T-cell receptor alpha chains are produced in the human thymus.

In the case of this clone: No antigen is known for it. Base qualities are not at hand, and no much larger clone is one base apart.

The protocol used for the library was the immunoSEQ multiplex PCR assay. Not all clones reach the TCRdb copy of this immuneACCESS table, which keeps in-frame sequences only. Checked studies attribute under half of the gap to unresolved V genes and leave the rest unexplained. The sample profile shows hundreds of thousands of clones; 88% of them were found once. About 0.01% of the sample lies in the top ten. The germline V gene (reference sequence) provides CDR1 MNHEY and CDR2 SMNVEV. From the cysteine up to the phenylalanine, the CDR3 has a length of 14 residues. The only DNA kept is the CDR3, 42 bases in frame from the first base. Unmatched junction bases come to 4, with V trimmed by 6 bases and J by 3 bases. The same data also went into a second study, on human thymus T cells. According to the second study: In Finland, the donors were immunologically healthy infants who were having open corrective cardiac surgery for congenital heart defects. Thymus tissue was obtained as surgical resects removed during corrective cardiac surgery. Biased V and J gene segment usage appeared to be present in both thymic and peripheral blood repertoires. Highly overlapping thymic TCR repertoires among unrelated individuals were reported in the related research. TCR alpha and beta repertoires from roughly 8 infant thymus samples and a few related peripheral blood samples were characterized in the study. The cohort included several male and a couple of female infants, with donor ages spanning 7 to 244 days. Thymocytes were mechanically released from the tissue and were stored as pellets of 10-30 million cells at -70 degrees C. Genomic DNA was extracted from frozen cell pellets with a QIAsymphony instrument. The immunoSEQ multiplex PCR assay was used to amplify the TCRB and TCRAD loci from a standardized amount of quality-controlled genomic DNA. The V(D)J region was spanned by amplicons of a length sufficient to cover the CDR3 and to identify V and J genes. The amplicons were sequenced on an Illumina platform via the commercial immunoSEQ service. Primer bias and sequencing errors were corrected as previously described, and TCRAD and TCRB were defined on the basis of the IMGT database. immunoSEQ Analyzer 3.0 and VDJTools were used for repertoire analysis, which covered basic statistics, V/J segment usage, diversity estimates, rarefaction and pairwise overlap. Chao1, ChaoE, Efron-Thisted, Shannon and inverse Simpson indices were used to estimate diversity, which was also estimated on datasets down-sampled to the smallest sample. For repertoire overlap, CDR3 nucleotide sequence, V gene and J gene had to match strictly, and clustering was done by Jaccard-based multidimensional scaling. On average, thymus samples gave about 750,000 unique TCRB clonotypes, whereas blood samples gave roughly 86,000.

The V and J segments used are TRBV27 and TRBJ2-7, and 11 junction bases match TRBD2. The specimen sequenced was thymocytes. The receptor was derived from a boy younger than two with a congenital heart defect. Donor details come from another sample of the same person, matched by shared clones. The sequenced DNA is TGTGCCAGCAGGGGGACTAGCGGTGTCTACGAGCAGTACTTC. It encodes CASRGTSGVYEQYF.